This T cell receptor beta chain was recorded in a study of regulatory T cells in long-lasting Graves disease. Study-wide background: Antithyroid drug intake by newly diagnosed Graves' patients had lasted under 3 months.

CDR3 length: 12 residues. V was trimmed by 5 bases and J by 2 bases, leaving 6 bases between them. Study-level points and caveats: There was favoring of TRBV28, TRBJ1-2 and TRBJ2-5 in persistent disease. Less diverse TCR repertoires were seen in persistent Graves' patients than in newly diagnosed ones.

According to the study, TCR beta libraries were built with iRepertoire HTBI primers and CDR3-region Arm-PCR. TCRdb recomputed calls from the multiplex PCR reads with MiXCR, one row per CDR3 protein. The repertoire includes 250,000 to 400,000 distinct CDR3 sequences, roughly 18% of them detected once, and less than 45% sits in the top ten. Specified time point: newly diagnosed GD, antithyroid drugs for less than 3 months. The TCR library used RNA extracted from PBMCs. Enrollment of patients was through an endocrinology department in Xi'an, China. This clonotype was seen at least ten times. No antigen is known for it.

This rearrangement joins TRBV12-3 or TRBV12-4 to TRBJ1-2, with a tentative D call TRBD1 (5 bases). Sequencing used peripheral blood mononuclear cells (PBMCs), obtained at new diagnosis, from a patient treated with antithyroid drugs. The receptor comes from a female donor with Graves disease. DNA for the CDR3: TGTGCCAGCAGTCGGGGGAACTATGGCTACACCTTC. Protein sequence: CASSRGNYGYTF.